This T cell receptor beta chain was sequenced for a study of T cells in Graves' hyperthyroidism and ophthalmopathy. About the research overall: Peripheral blood was obtained at initial diagnosis, preceding any treatment. Study conclusions and caveats: Most clonotypes that expanded in the thyroid above 0.001 also showed up in blood.

The study based diagnoses on clinical symptoms, serum thyroxine and TRAb, thyroid ultrasound and orbital computed tomography. In this sample, this clonotype turned up a few times. No antigen is known for it. Authors of the study amplified TCR beta CDR3 regions from RNA transcripts. An initial round of RT-PCR targeting the TCR CDR3 relied on the HTBI primer set. TCRdb reprocessed the multiplex PCR reads via MiXCR and lists one record per CDR3 protein. The table includes 800,000 or so distinct CDR3 sequences, roughly 40% detected once. Germline assignment: CDR1 SNHLY and CDR2 FYNNEI. CDR3 length: 14 residues. Trimming left V 8 bases short and J 0 bases short, with 13 bases between.

The rearrangement links TRBV2 to TRBJ2-5, with a tentative D call TRBD2 (6 bases). Sequencing was performed on blood. This TCR was recovered from a man between 18 and 35 years old with Graves' hyperthyroidism. This CDR3 reads CASGEDPYQETQYF. As DNA, the CDR3 is TGTGCCAGCGGGGAGGATCCATACCAAGAGACCCAGTACTTC.